The subject of this entry is one T cell receptor beta chain. This clonotype was observed many times. No cognate antigen has been identified for it. Base qualities are missing; no much larger clone stands one base away. This sample was included in a study of early T cells in non-severe SARS-CoV-2 infection (dated by TCRdb to about 2021). Concerning the study at large: Bulk RNA from unsorted whole blood was used for TCR sequencing, so alpha and beta chains could not be paired. What the authors observed across the whole study: VDJdb matching was skewed toward anti-spike CD8 responses and likely underestimated virus-specific expansions by missing private and CD4 specificities.

For CDR1 and CDR2, the germline V gene (reference sequence) lists DFQATT and SNEGSKA. The CDR3 covers 11 residues, taking in both the cysteine and the phenylalanine. Of the read, only the CDR3 DNA is kept; its 33 bases are in frame from base 1. Trimming costs V 4 bases and J 5 bases, and their ends lie 8 bases apart. Receptor amplification or capture employed 5' RACE. Sequenced using a NextSeq 500. In the TCR library protocol, unique molecular identifiers were attached to individual cDNA molecules to correct for PCR bias and sequencing error. Both TCR alpha and beta chains were sequenced, and tight co-correlation was observed between alpha and beta sequence abundances in each sample. The study's processing was this. Decombinator V4 was used to perform V gene, J gene and CDR3 annotation of TCR sequences. Expanded TCRs were defined as changing significantly between any two time points under a Poisson model with p below 0.0001. TCR abundances were normalised to the total number of TCRs sequenced per sample and expressed as counts per million. TRAV1-2 paired with TRAJ12, TRAJ20 or TRAJ33 defined MAIT TCRs, while TRAV10 paired with TRAJ18 defined iNKT TCRs. A search of VDJdb, accessed on 1 November 2021, was run for TCRs annotated to CMV, EBV and SARS-CoV-2, with TCRs annotated for multiple antigens excluded. In-frame beta chains were kept once TCRdb had trimmed the public reads at Q25 with fastp and called clones with MiXCR. Duplicate CDR3 protein sequences are folded into a single record with the most common DNA and genes. The V and J calls and clone size are TCRdb's, not the authors'. The sample contains approximately 63,000 distinct CDR3 sequences, 5% to 6.5% of them found a single time. The ten largest make up around 3.5% of the sample.

The study was a case-control design nested within a healthcare worker cohort in London, UK, with weekly nasopharyngeal swab PCR tests and blood sampling. Healthcare workers were enrolled in the week of the UK lockdown, from 23 to 31 March 2020, and were followed every week for up to roughly 15 weeks. Recombination linked TRBV20-1 to TRBJ2-5; no confident D gene assignment can be made. This TCR came from an adult who was a healthcare worker with PCR-confirmed SARS-CoV-2 infection or an uninfected control (not recorded which). This material consisted of whole blood, taken at baseline. The CDR3 has the sequence CSAKKKETQYF. DNA sequence: TGCAGTGCTAAAAAGAAGGAGACCCAGTACTTC.